This T cell receptor beta chain was found in a study of blood T cell repertoires in COVID-19. The overall study: Researchers got acute and convalescent COVID-19 samples from the United States, Italy and Spain. From T cells, B-cell-depleted T cells, or PBMCs came the material, which was cDNA or gDNA.

As processed by the authors: Amplification with reference gene primers provided the estimates of nucleated cell counts. Profiling relied on immunoSEQ multiplex PCR, and the TCRdb table lists in-frame clones only, not all of them. That table is the source of V, J and clone size, and D and trimming were worked out from the DNA. The table has over 60,000 clones, 76% seen once. Sequencing was carried out using peripheral blood. The clonotype comes from a woman aged 80 or older with acute or convalescent COVID-19.

Here the CDR3 DNA reads TGTGCCAGCAAGGAAAGCAGGGTGAATCAGCCCCAGCATTTT. This translates into CASKESRVNQPQHF. This chain uses TRBV2 with TRBJ1-5; a weak D match, TRBD1 (5 bases). The CDR3 sequence is 14 residues long. Germline CDR1 and CDR2: SNHLY and FYNNEI. The V gene lost 7 bases and the J gene lost 4 bases, with 14 bases spanning the gap.